This T cell receptor (beta chain) appears in the sequencing data of a study of T cell repertoires in cytomegalovirus infection. For the study at large: CMV infection and matching HLA type were both indicated by public TCR beta signatures.

MiXCR, run by TCRdb on the reads, gives a single entry per CDR3 protein. The profile covers 250,000 to 350,000 distinct CDR3 sequences, with about a quarter appearing a single time and over 11% taken by the ten largest. Whole-study findings and limits: The study identified carriers of CMV plus the relevant HLA from cumulative public TCR beta family frequency. HLA-C-restricted TCR beta clonotypes specific for CMV led the ex vivo response.

Concerning this clonotype itself: Its specificity is unknown.

The V end was cut by 6 bases, the J end by 3 bases, with 12 bases between. CDR3 length: 13 residues. CDR1 is MNHEY and CDR2 is SVGEGT in the germline V gene. What was sequenced was PBMCs. The source of this sequence is a human donor in good health (CMV status not recorded). Some clones in this sample may be carry-over from other donors' samples. The chain recombines TRBV6-2 or TRBV6-3 with TRBJ2-7; D remains unclear. CDR3 DNA sequence: TGTGCCAGCAGCGGAAGCGCGAGCTACGAGCAGTACTTC. Protein product: CASSGSASYEQYF.